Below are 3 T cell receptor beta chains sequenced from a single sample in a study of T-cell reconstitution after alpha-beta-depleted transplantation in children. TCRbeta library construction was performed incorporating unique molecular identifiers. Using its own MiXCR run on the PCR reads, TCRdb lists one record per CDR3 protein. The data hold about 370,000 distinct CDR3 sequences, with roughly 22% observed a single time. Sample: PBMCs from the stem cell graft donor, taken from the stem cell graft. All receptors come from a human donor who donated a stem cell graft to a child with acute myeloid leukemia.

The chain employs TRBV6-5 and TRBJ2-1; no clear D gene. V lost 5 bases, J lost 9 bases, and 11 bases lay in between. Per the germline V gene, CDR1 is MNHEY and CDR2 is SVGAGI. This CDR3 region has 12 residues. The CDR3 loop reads CASSRNSGEQFF. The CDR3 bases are TGTGCCAGCAGTCGAAATTCCGGTGAGCAGTTCTTC.

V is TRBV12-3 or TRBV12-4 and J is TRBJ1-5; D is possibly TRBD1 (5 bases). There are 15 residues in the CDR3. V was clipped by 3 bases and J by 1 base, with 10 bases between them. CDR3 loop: CASSFLGRSNQPQHF. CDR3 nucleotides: TGTGCCAGCAGTTTCCTGGGGCGGAGCAATCAGCCCCAGCATTTT.

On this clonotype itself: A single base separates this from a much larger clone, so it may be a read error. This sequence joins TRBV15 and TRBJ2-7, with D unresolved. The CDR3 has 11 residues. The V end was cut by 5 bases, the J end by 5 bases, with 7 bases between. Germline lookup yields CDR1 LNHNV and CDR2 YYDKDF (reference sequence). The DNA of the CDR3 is TGTGCCACCAGCGTCACTCACGAGCAGTACTTC. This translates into CATSVTHEQYF.